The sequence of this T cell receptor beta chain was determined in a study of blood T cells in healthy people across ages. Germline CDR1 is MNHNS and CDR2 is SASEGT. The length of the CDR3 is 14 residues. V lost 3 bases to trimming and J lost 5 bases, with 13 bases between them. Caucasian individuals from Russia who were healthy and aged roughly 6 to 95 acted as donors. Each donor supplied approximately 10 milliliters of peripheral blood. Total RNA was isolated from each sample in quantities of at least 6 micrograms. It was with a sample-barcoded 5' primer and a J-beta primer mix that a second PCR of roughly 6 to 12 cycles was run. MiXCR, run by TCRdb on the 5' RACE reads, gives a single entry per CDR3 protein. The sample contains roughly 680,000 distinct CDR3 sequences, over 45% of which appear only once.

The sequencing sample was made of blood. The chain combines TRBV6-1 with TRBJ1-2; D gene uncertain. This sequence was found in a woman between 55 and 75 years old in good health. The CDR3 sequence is CASSDEGREYGYTF. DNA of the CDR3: TGTGCCAGCAGTGATGAAGGTAGAGAATATGGCTACACCTTC.